Listed below are T cell receptor beta chains from one sample, sequenced in a study of blood T cell repertoires in COVID-19. The method was immunoSEQ multiplex PCR; TCRdb's version includes in-frame clones alone and lacks a portion of them. The sample yields about 250,000 clones, approximately 85% seen once. The sequenced sample consisted of PBMCs or T cells enriched from blood (not recorded which). These receptors all come from a woman aged 45-65 years who had been exposed to COVID-19. Each CDR3 is given with its conserved first and last residue. The order of the fields is CDR3 protein, CDR3 DNA, J gene, D gene, V gene, clone size. D genes are given only for firm matches. Expanded clones are given a class, and other clones once, few, many or no size at all.

CASSNWGTNINSYNSPLHF | TGTGCCAGTAGTAACTGGGGGACAAACATCAACTCCTATAATTCACCCCTCCACTTT | TRBJ1-6 | NA | TRBV19 | few
CASRFSGGPPYNEQFF | TGTGCCAGTAGATTTAGCGGGGGGCCACCCTACAATGAGCAGTTCTTC | TRBJ2-1 | TRBD2 | TRBV19 | NA
CASSQVWDLAGERQYSYEQYF | TGCGCCAGCAGCCAAGTATGGGATTTAGCGGGGGAACGACAGTACTCCTACGAGCAGTACTTC | TRBJ2-7 | TRBD2 | TRBV4-1 | NA
CATSVNREYRHGQPQHF | TGTGCCACCAGTGTAAACAGGGAATACAGGCACGGTCAGCCCCAGCATTTT | TRBJ1-5 | NA | TRBV24-1 | few
CASSARQDQETQYF | TGCGCCAGCAGCGCCAGACAGGATCAAGAGACCCAGTACTTC | TRBJ2-5 | NA | TRBV5-1 | NA
CASSITGYEQFF | TGCGCCAGCAGCATCACAGGGTATGAGCAGTTCTTC | TRBJ2-1 | NA | TRBV5-1 | NA
CASSKETKNTEAFF | TGTGCCAGCAGCAAAGAGACAAAGAACACTGAAGCTTTCTTT | TRBJ1-1 | NA | TRBV21-1 | NA
CASSQDGKQGDGYTF | TGCGCCAGCAGCCAAGATGGGAAACAGGGAGATGGCTACACCTTC | TRBJ1-2 | NA | TRBV4-3 | NA
CASSSTSTSLYEQYF | TGCGCCAGCAGTTCGACGTCGACTAGCCTCTACGAGCAGTACTTC | TRBJ2-7 | TRBD2 | TRBV5-1 | few
CATSRTVSYEQYF | TGTGCCACCAGCAGGACAGTTTCCTACGAGCAGTACTTC | TRBJ2-7 | NA | TRBV15 | NA
CASSAGGMNTEAFF | TGTGCCAGCAGCGCCGGGGGGATGAACACTGAAGCTTTCTTT | TRBJ1-1 | NA | TRBV3-1/TRBV3-2 | NA
CASGINQPQHF | TGTGCCAGCGGCATCAATCAGCCCCAGCATTTT | TRBJ1-5 | NA | TRBV6-5 | NA
CASSPSGQGNSPLHF | TGTGCCAGCTCACCCTCGGGACAGGGTAATTCACCCCTCCACTTT | TRBJ1-6 | TRBD1 | TRBV18 | once
CASSSNRGPAYGYTF | TGTGCCAGCTCAAGCAACAGGGGGCCCGCTTATGGCTACACCTTC | TRBJ1-2 | TRBD1 | TRBV18 | NA
CASSLDMGLYTEAFF | TGTGCCAGCAGCCTAGATATGGGGCTATACACTGAAGCTTTCTTT | TRBJ1-1 | NA | TRBV28 | once
CASSTGQGYEQYF | TGTGCCAGCAGCACCGGACAGGGCTACGAGCAGTACTTC | TRBJ2-7 | TRBD1 | TRBV5-4 | NA
CASSEYRDTIYF | TGTGCCAGCAGTGAATATCGAGACACCATATATTTT | TRBJ1-3 | NA | TRBV6-1 | NA
CASSPSQGAEAFF | TGTGCCAGCTCACCATCGCAGGGGGCTGAAGCTTTCTTT | TRBJ1-1 | TRBD1 | TRBV18 | NA
CAWSKPPGGLLGYTF | TGTGCCTGGAGCAAACCCCCAGGGGGACTTCTTGGCTACACCTTC | TRBJ1-2 | TRBD1 | TRBV30 | NA
CASRTRDRDGYTF | TGTGCCAGTCGGACCCGGGACAGGGATGGCTACACCTTC | TRBJ1-2 | TRBD1 | TRBV19 | few
CSASRRYNEQFF | TGCAGTGCTAGTAGGCGGTACAATGAGCAGTTCTTC | TRBJ2-1 | NA | TRBV20-1 | few
CASSLSGGTGNTGELFF | TGTGCCAGCAGCTTGTCAGGCGGGACAGGGAACACCGGGGAGCTGTTTTTT | TRBJ2-2 | TRBD1 | TRBV7-3 | few
CAIETGGDEQFF | TGTGCCATAGAGACGGGCGGGGATGAGCAGTTCTTC | TRBJ2-1 | NA | TRBV12-3/TRBV12-4 | NA
CAISEGDILAGNTIYF | TGTGCCATCAGTGAGGGTGACATTCTGGCTGGAAACACCATATATTTT | TRBJ1-3 | NA | TRBV10-3 | NA
CASSRWAGGTYEQYF | TGTGCCAGCAGCCGCTGGGCAGGGGGGACCTACGAGCAGTACTTC | TRBJ2-7 | NA | TRBV28 | NA
CASSYGQGVSGELFF | TGCGCCAGCAGTTACGGACAGGGTGTGTCCGGGGAGCTGTTTTTT | TRBJ2-2 | TRBD1 | TRBV5-1 | NA
CASSLALSTDTQYF | TGTGCCAGCAGCTTGGCCTTGAGCACAGATACGCAGTATTTT | TRBJ2-3 | NA | TRBV5-4 | NA
CASSFDRFSPLHF | TGTGCCAGCAGTTTTGACAGGTTTTCACCCCTCCACTTT | TRBJ1-6 | NA | TRBV12-3/TRBV12-4 | NA